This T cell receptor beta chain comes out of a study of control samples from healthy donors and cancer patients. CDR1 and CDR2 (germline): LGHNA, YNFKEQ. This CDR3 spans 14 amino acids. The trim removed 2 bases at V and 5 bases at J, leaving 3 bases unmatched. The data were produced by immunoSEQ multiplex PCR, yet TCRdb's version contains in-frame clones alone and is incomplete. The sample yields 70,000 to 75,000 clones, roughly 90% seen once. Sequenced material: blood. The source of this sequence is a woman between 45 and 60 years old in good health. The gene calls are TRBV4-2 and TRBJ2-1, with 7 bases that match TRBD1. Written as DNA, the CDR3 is TGTGCCAGCAGCCAACCCCAGGGGGACAATGAGCAGTTCTTC. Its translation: CASSQPQGDNEQFF.